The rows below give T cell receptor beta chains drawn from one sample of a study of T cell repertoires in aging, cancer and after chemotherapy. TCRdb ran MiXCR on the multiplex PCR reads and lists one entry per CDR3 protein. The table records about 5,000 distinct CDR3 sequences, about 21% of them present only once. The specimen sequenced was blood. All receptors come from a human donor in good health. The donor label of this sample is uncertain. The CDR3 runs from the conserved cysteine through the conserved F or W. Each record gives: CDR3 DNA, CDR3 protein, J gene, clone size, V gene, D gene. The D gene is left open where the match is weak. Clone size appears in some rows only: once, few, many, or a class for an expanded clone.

CDR3 DNA: TGCAGTGCTAGAGACCACAGGGGGGTAGAGACCCAGTACTTC; CDR3 protein: CSARDHRGVETQYF; J gene: TRBJ2-5; clone size: NA; V gene: TRBV20-1; D gene: TRBD1
CDR3 DNA: TGTGCCACAAGTGATACCCGACTAGCGGTCACAGATACGCAGTATTTT; CDR3 protein: CATSDTRLAVTDTQYF; J gene: TRBJ2-3; clone size: NA; V gene: TRBV24-1; D gene: TRBD2
CDR3 DNA: TGTGCCAGCAGCCAAACCGGGAAGAACACTGAAGCTTTCTTT; CDR3 protein: CASSQTGKNTEAFF; J gene: TRBJ1-1; clone size: medium-sized; V gene: TRBV6-1; D gene: NA
CDR3 DNA: TGTGCCAGCAGTTTCCAGAAGAACACTGAAGCTTTCTTT; CDR3 protein: CASSFQKNTEAFF; J gene: TRBJ1-1; clone size: NA; V gene: TRBV5-5; D gene: NA
CDR3 DNA: TGTGCCACCAGTGATCCAGCATACTATGGCTACACCTTC; CDR3 protein: CATSDPAYYGYTF; J gene: TRBJ1-2; clone size: NA; V gene: TRBV24-1; D gene: NA
CDR3 DNA: TGCAGTGCTAATAGCGGGGGGGTATACGAGCAGTACTTC; CDR3 protein: CSANSGGVYEQYF; J gene: TRBJ2-7; clone size: NA; V gene: TRBV20-1; D gene: TRBD2
CDR3 DNA: TGTGCCAGCAGGCTTACCCAAGGGCAGCCCCAGCATTTT; CDR3 protein: CASRLTQGQPQHF; J gene: TRBJ1-5; clone size: few; V gene: TRBV7-2; D gene: NA
CDR3 DNA: TGTGCCAGCAGCTTCGACGGCCGGGAAGCTTTCTTT; CDR3 protein: CASSFDGREAFF; J gene: TRBJ1-1; clone size: NA; V gene: TRBV4-2; D gene: NA
CDR3 DNA: TGTGCCAGCAGGACCTTTGAGGTTAGGTTGTTAAATGAGCAGTTCTTC; CDR3 protein: CASRTFEVRLLNEQFF; J gene: TRBJ2-1; clone size: medium-sized; V gene: TRBV27; D gene: NA
CDR3 DNA: TGTGCCAGCAGCTCATGGACAGGGGGCGGAAACTATGGCTACACCTTC; CDR3 protein: CASSSWTGGGNYGYTF; J gene: TRBJ1-2; clone size: NA; V gene: TRBV7-6; D gene: TRBD1
CDR3 DNA: TGCGCCAGCAGCGTTACCGGGCTCCGGGCAGGGGATGACACTGAAGCTTTCTTT; CDR3 protein: CASSVTGLRAGDDTEAFF; J gene: TRBJ1-1; clone size: once; V gene: TRBV5-1; D gene: NA
CDR3 DNA: TGTGCCAGCAGCTTGGGTCAGGGATTTGGGGCCAACGTCCTGACTTTC; CDR3 protein: CASSLGQGFGANVLTF; J gene: TRBJ2-6; clone size: medium-sized; V gene: TRBV5-6; D gene: NA
CDR3 DNA: TGTGCCAGCAGCCCCTCGAAGGGTGAAGCTTTCTTT; CDR3 protein: CASSPSKGEAFF; J gene: TRBJ1-1; clone size: medium-sized; V gene: TRBV5-4; D gene: NA
CDR3 DNA: TGTGCCAGCAGCTTAATCTGGACGAACACCGGGGAGCTGTTTTTT; CDR3 protein: CASSLIWTNTGELFF; J gene: TRBJ2-2; clone size: medium-sized; V gene: TRBV7-2; D gene: NA
CDR3 DNA: TGTGCCAGCAGCTTATCGGGTTCGGCATTGACTTTC; CDR3 protein: CASSLSGSALTF; J gene: TRBJ2-6; clone size: medium-sized; V gene: TRBV7-9; D gene: NA
CDR3 DNA: TGTGCCAGCAGCTCCGATGTAGGAGATACGCAGTATTTT; CDR3 protein: CASSSDVGDTQYF; J gene: TRBJ2-3; clone size: NA; V gene: TRBV7-6; D gene: NA
CDR3 DNA: TGCAGTGCTAGAGAAGGGACTAGCGGGAGGACCCAAGAGACCCAGTACTTC; CDR3 protein: CSAREGTSGRTQETQYF; J gene: TRBJ2-5; clone size: few; V gene: TRBV20-1; D gene: TRBD2
CDR3 DNA: TGTGCCTGGAGTTCCGAGCGGGATACGCAGTATTTT; CDR3 protein: CAWSSERDTQYF; J gene: TRBJ2-3; clone size: medium-sized; V gene: TRBV30; D gene: NA
CDR3 DNA: TGTGCCAGCAGGGGTGATACTGAAGCTTTCTTT; CDR3 protein: CASRGDTEAFF; J gene: TRBJ1-1; clone size: medium-sized; V gene: TRBV6-1; D gene: NA
CDR3 DNA: TGTGCCAGTTGGGACAGGGGGATTGAATATGGCTACACCTTC; CDR3 protein: CASWDRGIEYGYTF; J gene: TRBJ1-2; clone size: medium-sized; V gene: TRBV6-5; D gene: TRBD1
CDR3 DNA: TGTGCCAGTGGGACTAGCAGCTCTGGGGCCAACGTCCTGACTTTC; CDR3 protein: CASGTSSSGANVLTF; J gene: TRBJ2-6; clone size: medium-sized; V gene: TRBV27; D gene: TRBD2
CDR3 DNA: TGTGCCAGCAGCGTGACAGGGCGCCGGCCGGGCTACACCTTC; CDR3 protein: CASSVTGRRPGYTF; J gene: TRBJ1-2; clone size: NA; V gene: TRBV28; D gene: TRBD1
CDR3 DNA: TGTGCCAGCAGCCTCAGGATCGGGCGGTCCTACGAGCAGTACTTC; CDR3 protein: CASSLRIGRSYEQYF; J gene: TRBJ2-7; clone size: NA; V gene: TRBV11-2; D gene: NA
CDR3 DNA: TGCAGTGCCAAACACACGGAAGTTCTCTCCGGCTACACCTTC; CDR3 protein: CSAKHTEVLSGYTF; J gene: TRBJ1-2; clone size: few; V gene: TRBV20-1; D gene: NA
CDR3 DNA: TGTGCCAGCTCACAGGGACAGCAAGAGACCCAGTACTTC; CDR3 protein: CASSQGQQETQYF; J gene: TRBJ2-5; clone size: medium-sized; V gene: TRBV18; D gene: TRBD1
CDR3 DNA: TGTGCCAGCAGTCCGAGACAGGGTCCCTATGGCTACACCTTC; CDR3 protein: CASSPRQGPYGYTF; J gene: TRBJ1-2; clone size: medium-sized; V gene: TRBV27; D gene: TRBD1
CDR3 DNA: TGCGCCAGCAGCCCCGGGGACAGGACCAGGGCCAGCTCTGGAAACACCATATATTTT; CDR3 protein: CASSPGDRTRASSGNTIYF; J gene: TRBJ1-3; clone size: few; V gene: TRBV5-1; D gene: TRBD1
CDR3 DNA: TGTGCCAGCAGTTACTCAGGACAGTACAATGAGCAGTTCTTC; CDR3 protein: CASSYSGQYNEQFF; J gene: TRBJ2-1; clone size: medium-sized; V gene: TRBV6-5; D gene: NA
CDR3 DNA: TGTGCCAGCAGTTACCCCAGCTCCCCAGCGGGGGGGCCATCTAGCACAGATACGCAGTATTTT; CDR3 protein: CASSYPSSPAGGPSSTDTQYF; J gene: TRBJ2-3; clone size: once; V gene: TRBV6-2/TRBV6-3; D gene: TRBD2
CDR3 DNA: TGTGCCAGCAACCTACTACAGGGGGCGGATGGCTACACCTTC; CDR3 protein: CASNLLQGADGYTF; J gene: TRBJ1-2; clone size: medium-sized; V gene: TRBV5-5; D gene: TRBD1
CDR3 DNA: TGTGCCAGCAGCCAAGACACGTCAGCAAACTATGGCTACACCTTC; CDR3 protein: CASSQDTSANYGYTF; J gene: TRBJ1-2; clone size: NA; V gene: TRBV4-2; D gene: NA
CDR3 DNA: TGTGCCAGCTCACCAGAGCAGCCGAACACTGAAGCTTTCTTT; CDR3 protein: CASSPEQPNTEAFF; J gene: TRBJ1-1; clone size: few; V gene: TRBV18; D gene: NA
CDR3 DNA: TGTGCCAGCAGGCGACAGGGCTCTAAGGCCAACGTCCTGACTTTC; CDR3 protein: CASRRQGSKANVLTF; J gene: TRBJ2-6; clone size: NA; V gene: TRBV6-5; D gene: TRBD1
CDR3 DNA: TGCGCCAGCAGCTCTCCCGTCCCCGGGACAGGGATGGATACGCAGTATTTT; CDR3 protein: CASSSPVPGTGMDTQYF; J gene: TRBJ2-3; clone size: NA; V gene: TRBV5-1; D gene: TRBD1
CDR3 DNA: TGTGCCAGCAGCTTAGCCCTCTCGGAAACCGGGGAGCTGTTTTTT; CDR3 protein: CASSLALSETGELFF; J gene: TRBJ2-2; clone size: NA; V gene: TRBV11-2; D gene: NA
CDR3 DNA: TGCGCCAGCAGCAGCATGACAGGGACCGGGGAGCTGTTTTTT; CDR3 protein: CASSSMTGTGELFF; J gene: TRBJ2-2; clone size: few; V gene: TRBV5-1; D gene: TRBD1
CDR3 DNA: TGTGCCAGAAGCCCACCCCGGGGAGGGCAAGAGACCCAGTACTTC; CDR3 protein: CARSPPRGGQETQYF; J gene: TRBJ2-5; clone size: medium-sized; V gene: TRBV5-3; D gene: TRBD2
CDR3 DNA: TGCAGTGCTAGAGATCGTCTAGCGGGGGGCACAGATACGCAGTATTTT; CDR3 protein: CSARDRLAGGTDTQYF; J gene: TRBJ2-3; clone size: NA; V gene: TRBV20-1; D gene: TRBD2
CDR3 DNA: TGTGCCAGCTCACCACGCCTGGACACCTCGAACTATGGCTACACCTTC; CDR3 protein: CASSPRLDTSNYGYTF; J gene: TRBJ1-2; clone size: medium-sized; V gene: TRBV18; D gene: NA
CDR3 DNA: TGTGCCAGCTCACCGAAGGGACAAGCCTACGAGCAGTACTTC; CDR3 protein: CASSPKGQAYEQYF; J gene: TRBJ2-7; clone size: medium-sized; V gene: TRBV18; D gene: NA
CDR3 DNA: TGTGCCAGCAGTTACGACCGGGACTCCAGAATCAATTCACCCCTCCACTTT; CDR3 protein: CASSYDRDSRINSPLHF; J gene: TRBJ1-6; clone size: medium-sized; V gene: TRBV6-6; D gene: NA
CDR3 DNA: TGTGCCAGCAGCTTAACGAGGGACAGGGATTACAATGAGCAGTTCTTC; CDR3 protein: CASSLTRDRDYNEQFF; J gene: TRBJ2-1; clone size: few; V gene: TRBV7-2; D gene: TRBD1
CDR3 DNA: TGTGCCAGCAGCTTAGGAGAGACAGGGATTTTGGGGGACTCCTACGAGCAGTACTTC; CDR3 protein: CASSLGETGILGDSYEQYF; J gene: TRBJ2-7; clone size: medium-sized; V gene: TRBV7-6; D gene: TRBD1
CDR3 DNA: TGCGCCAGCAGTTCCGGACAATCCAAAGAGACCCAGTACTTC; CDR3 protein: CASSSGQSKETQYF; J gene: TRBJ2-5; clone size: once; V gene: TRBV5-1; D gene: NA
CDR3 DNA: TGCAGTGCCCCCGCCGGGGCCGCCTACAATGAGCAGTTCTTC; CDR3 protein: CSAPAGAAYNEQFF; J gene: TRBJ2-1; clone size: few; V gene: TRBV20-1; D gene: NA
CDR3 DNA: TGTGCCTGGACTACGCTATCCTATAATTCACCCCTCCACTTT; CDR3 protein: CAWTTLSYNSPLHF; J gene: TRBJ1-6; clone size: medium-sized; V gene: TRBV30; D gene: NA
CDR3 DNA: TGTGCCAGCAGTTCGGAGGACAGACAAGCCTATAATTCACCCCTCCACTTT; CDR3 protein: CASSSEDRQAYNSPLHF; J gene: TRBJ1-6; clone size: medium-sized; V gene: TRBV6-5; D gene: NA
CDR3 DNA: TGTGCCAGCAGCTTAGGGCTTGGACAGGGGAATCTTGGAGAGACCCAGTACTTC; CDR3 protein: CASSLGLGQGNLGETQYF; J gene: TRBJ2-5; clone size: few; V gene: TRBV7-3; D gene: TRBD1
CDR3 DNA: TGCAGTGCCGGACGACAGGGTTTGGCCACTGAAGCTTTCTTT; CDR3 protein: CSAGRQGLATEAFF; J gene: TRBJ1-1; clone size: once; V gene: TRBV20-1; D gene: TRBD1
CDR3 DNA: TGCGCCAGCAGCTTGGAGGGGACAGGGGTATCACCCCTCCACTTT; CDR3 protein: CASSLEGTGVSPLHF; J gene: TRBJ1-6; clone size: NA; V gene: TRBV5-1; D gene: TRBD1
CDR3 DNA: TGTGCCAGCAGCCAGGGACAGGCGAATGGCTACACCTTC; CDR3 protein: CASSQGQANGYTF; J gene: TRBJ1-2; clone size: medium-sized; V gene: TRBV5-4; D gene: TRBD1
CDR3 DNA: TGCGCCAGCAGCTTGGACGGGTCTGGGGCCAACGTCCTGACTTTC; CDR3 protein: CASSLDGSGANVLTF; J gene: TRBJ2-6; clone size: medium-sized; V gene: TRBV5-1; D gene: NA
CDR3 DNA: TGTGCCAGCTCACCCAAAGAGAGCTATGGCTACACCTTC; CDR3 protein: CASSPKESYGYTF; J gene: TRBJ1-2; clone size: medium-sized; V gene: TRBV18; D gene: NA